This TCR beta chain was recovered during a study of cytomegalovirus exposure and HLA in healthy donors listed by TCRdb under 2017. For the study in its entirety: According to an earlier analysis of 587 of the donors, about 180 million T cells yielded some 120 million unique TCR beta sequences and approximately 300 Gb of sequence data. The number of typed donors differed by locus: about 629-630 for A, B, C, DRB1 and DQB1; 500 to 550 for DQA1; some 610 for DPA1; and about 470 for DPB1. An earlier analysis of a few hundred of the donors applied high-throughput TCR beta sequencing to assess whether each TCR beta V gene segment acted as functional or pseudogenic. On average, over 200,000 unique TCR beta nucleotide sequences were sequenced per donor among a few hundred genotyped donors of the cohort, with 15% to 20% of those sequences being non-productive. Roughly 5 DR-DQ haplotypes were handled as single units for association and clustering, since linkage in the cohort was strong. Donor age, sex, ethnicity and CMV serostatus were compiled together with the repertoire data. Along with the roughly 710-subject first cohort, a separate validation cohort of over 90 different subjects was used. The study aimed to test whether signatures of past pathogen exposure could be identified by cataloging public T cell receptors. Every repertoire in the discovery cohort had been generated on one and the same sequencing platform. The later analysis used no new phenotypic data to find candidate immune exposures, relying instead on TCR beta sequences and their occurrence across donors. In a later analysis, previously published TCR beta repertoires from 500 to 750 donors were re-analyzed and high-resolution HLA genotyping was added so that TCR occurrence patterns could be studied. In a later genetic analysis, genome-wide SNP genotypes for about three fifths of the 666 donors were used, and that subset was treated as a discovery cohort. HLA typing included class I and class II loci at four-digit resolution. The study combined high-throughput TCR immunosequencing, statistical association of individual TCRs with disease status, and machine learning to predict cytomegalovirus infection status. The study profiled the T cell repertoires of some 610 subjects by immunosequencing and related them to cytomegalovirus serostatus. The genetic ancestry cluster associated with self-reported Caucasian donors included over 80% of the roughly 410 genotyped donors. Around 330 gigabases of sequencing data and 70 million to 100 million unique TCR sequences made up an early release that covered 500 to 700 HLA-typed donors. General findings and caveats noted by the study authors: Because HLA typing was unavailable for some donors at each locus, only the typed subset was used in association tests. The classifier was reported to diagnose cytomegalovirus status with high specificity and sensitivity in both the original and validation cohorts. A later analysis found that HLA-associated TCR beta chains were more clonally expanded and had lower generation probabilities than equally common non-associated chains. While some public TCRs were present in many individuals, most TCR sequences turned up only very rarely across donors. When HLA alleles, especially DR and DQ, strongly co-occurred, TCR associations were difficult to assign to individual alleles. In a later genetic analysis, a missense DCLRE1C variant was associated with V-gene and J-gene trimming of TCR beta chains, and the association was replicated in an independent cohort. Approximately 18 rarely observed V segments, including chromosome 9 orphons, were excluded from the earlier analysis of just under 600 of the donors because counts were too low. It was suggested by the authors that the approach could potentially be generalized to other disease states and immunological phenotypes. In a later analysis, several top co-occurrence clusters were reported to appear linked to parvovirus B19, influenza, CMV and Epstein-Barr virus. Immune exposure information for the cohort was limited to CMV serostatus. Sequencing depth was assumed to be roughly uniform across donors in the presence/absence analyses, though that assumption may not hold. A total of fewer than 200 TCR beta chains were listed by the study as associated with cytomegalovirus. A later analysis found that most CMV-associated TCR beta chains appeared HLA-restricted, with HLA associations seemingly driven largely by CMV exposure. In vitro tests confirmed that a few of the cytomegalovirus-associated TCR beta chains recognize cytomegalovirus antigens. A later genetic analysis reported fewer N-insertions in productive TCRs among donors in an Asian-associated ancestry cluster than the roughly 650-donor mean. A further reported finding was that TCR beta sequences accurately predicted the HLA-A and HLA-B alleles for most subjects in the first cohort. Some IMGT-functional V segments, including TRBV6-2 and TRBV6-3, could not be distinguished by the 87-base-pair reads and were therefore excluded. In this cohort, only TCR beta chains were sequenced, and detectable features were limited by the absence of alpha or paired-chain data. According to a later analysis, TCR association rates differed among HLA loci, with DRB1 alleles showing the most associated TCRs and HLA-C alleles showing the fewest. Correlated functional status among segregating V segments might reflect linkage disequilibrium, but an unknown experimental factor could not be ruled out. A cluster of highly shared sequence variants was judged likely to be a technical artifact of the sequencing pipeline. In an earlier analysis of fewer than 700 of the donors, most TCR beta V segments appeared in productive rearrangements about 90% or about 30% of the time, broadly matching IMGT annotations. Specific HLA alleles were associated with 15,000 to 20,000 TCR beta sequences at a false discovery rate of 0.05 in a later analysis.

Notes on this clone: It has no known antigen specificity. The sample holds no much larger clone one base away, and base qualities are not on file.

CDR1 and CDR2, looked up from the germline V gene (reference sequence), are DFQATT and SNEGSKA. V is clipped by 6 bases and J by 5 bases, and the sequence between their germline boundaries is 11 bases long. The cysteine opens and the phenylalanine closes a CDR3 of 11 amino acids. Of the read, only the CDR3 DNA is kept; its 33 bases are in frame from base 1. The protocol used for the library was the immunoSEQ multiplex PCR assay. For the multiplex PCR, a mixture combining 60 forward primers for TCR Vbeta segments and 13 reverse primers for TCR Jbeta segments was used. The CDR3 region of rearranged TCR beta genes was amplified from genomic DNA by a multiplex PCR assay. Amplified TCR beta libraries were sequenced as 87-base-pair reads on the Illumina HiSeq System. The authors processed their data as follows. A later analysis tallied some 79 million unique TCR beta chains across the 666 repertoires, and about 10 million of those chains were shared by two or more donors. Raw reads were error-corrected and collapsed into unique sequences by a nearest-neighbor algorithm in which closely related sequences were merged to remove PCR and sequencing errors. V, D and J gene segments were assigned by aligning CDR3 sequences to IMGT reference sequences. Each retained sequence needed at least a six-nucleotide match to both a V gene segment and a J gene segment. Rearrangements were called productive when the CDR3 lacked stop codons and stayed in frame with V and J; all others were non-productive. Following IMGT convention, CDR3 was defined as the stretch from the second conserved V-encoded cysteine up to the conserved J-encoded phenylalanine. The earlier analysis of some 540 of the donors excluded any sequence lacking an unambiguous match to a single V gene segment. An earlier analysis of 500 to 700 of the donors classified V segments as functional when productive rearrangements were above 56.7% and as segregating when the standard deviation between donors was above 5%. A statistical classification framework was developed to diagnose cytomegalovirus status using the catalog of TCR beta chain sequences. In a later analysis, TCR nucleotide sequences were compared against IMGT/GENE-DB human TR gene sequences so that V and J genes could be assigned. Using the TCRdist pipeline, a later analysis assigned CDR3 sequences along with most-parsimonious VDJ recombination scenarios. In a later analysis, each TCR beta chain was defined by its CDR3 amino acid sequence together with its V-gene family, and reads lacking a unique V-gene family were excluded. As a way to deal with suspected cross-contamination and a sequencing artifact, a later analysis dropped 500 to 700 nucleotide sequences that were highly shared and had low generation probability. In a later analysis, a clonal expansion index was calculated for each public chain from normalized within-repertoire ranks of inferred template counts. A later analysis computed generation probabilities with a VDJ recombination model fitted to out-of-frame rearrangements, and checked the results against IGoR. In a later analysis, hypergeometric tests were used to score TCR-TCR, TCR-HLA and TCR-CMV co-occurrence, with a repertoire-size bias correction applied to TCR pairs. To estimate false discovery rates, a later analysis permuted the HLA or CMV assignments 20 times. In a later analysis, co-occurring TCRs were grouped with DBSCAN, and TCRdist sequence similarity was added when clustering was performed within HLA-allele-positive subsets. Repertoires with fewer than 30,000 or more than 120,000 public chains were left out of co-occurrence clustering, as were several repertoires with anomalous nucleotide sharing. The source is immuneACCESS, and TCRdb retained only in-frame sequences with V and J called. Part of the clones is not carried over; for the studies checked, unresolved V genes explain less than half of this, and the remainder is unexplained. V and J calls and clone size are as listed in that table; D and trimming were resolved from the DNA. This sample lists about 130,000 clones; over 70% were detected once. The ten largest make up 3.5% to 4.5% of the sample.

The cohort was made up of under 800 healthy bone marrow donors. Cohort members were all nominally healthy when sampled, although unrecorded immune exposures were likely present. The donor was CMV seropositive and was included in the group of some 290 seropositive cohort members. Every donor gave a peripheral blood sample, and the peripheral blood mononuclear cells from that sample were used for TCR beta sequencing. Genomic DNA was extracted from the blood cell samples with the Qiagen DNeasy Blood Extraction Kit. The clonotype was recovered from a man aged 35-49 years in good health and CMV-seropositive. This chain is built from TRBV20-1 and TRBJ2-7; perhaps TRBD2 is the D gene, with 6 bases matching. The specimen sequenced was PBMCs. At the DNA level, the sequence is TGCAGTGCCCGGGAGACCCACGAGCAGTACTTC. It encodes CSARETHEQYF.